The rows below give T cell receptor beta chains drawn from one sample of a study of patients and donors after allogeneic stem cell transplantation. TCRdb called the RT-PCR reads again in MiXCR, with one record for every CDR3 protein. In the table there are roughly 880,000 distinct CDR3 sequences, approximately 18% of which are singletons. The sequenced material came from blood, either unsorted or a sorted T cell fraction (not recorded which). These receptors all stem from a human donor who was either an allogeneic HSCT recipient or a stem cell or donor lymphocyte infusion donor (not recorded which). It is not recorded whose cells these are; they may come from a transplant donor. Both conserved end residues are part of each CDR3. Where a row states a size, it is once, few, many or the class of an expanded clone; other rows omit it.

v_gene: TRBV5-1; abundance: few; j_gene: TRBJ2-5; CDR3aa: CASSYETYQETQYF
v_gene: TRBV11-2; abundance: many; j_gene: TRBJ2-1; CDR3aa: CASRHPPGEDISYNEQFF
v_gene: TRBV9; abundance: many; j_gene: TRBJ1-2; CDR3aa: CASSALGADYGYTF
v_gene: TRBV2; abundance: -; j_gene: TRBJ1-2; CDR3aa: CASSDLDRGFGYTF
v_gene: TRBV5-5; abundance: -; j_gene: TRBJ2-2; CDR3aa: CASRPHGISNTGELFF
v_gene: TRBV5-1; abundance: many; j_gene: TRBJ1-3; CDR3aa: CASSLEGSGNTIYF
v_gene: TRBV10-3; abundance: -; j_gene: TRBJ1-2; CDR3aa: CAIRETDYTF
v_gene: TRBV12-3/TRBV12-4; abundance: many; j_gene: TRBJ1-1; CDR3aa: CASSFGGQVYQAFF
v_gene: TRBV20-1; abundance: -; j_gene: TRBJ2-3; CDR3aa: CSARASPRPPDTQYF
v_gene: TRBV15; abundance: few; j_gene: TRBJ1-1; CDR3aa: CATSYFPDTSPEAFF
v_gene: TRBV10-3; abundance: -; j_gene: TRBJ1-3; CDR3aa: CAISEEAGGTGNTIYF
v_gene: TRBV4-1; abundance: -; j_gene: TRBJ2-7; CDR3aa: CASSQVSGIIDEQYF
v_gene: TRBV9; abundance: -; j_gene: TRBJ2-7; CDR3aa: CASISSPRDEQYF
v_gene: TRBV20-1; abundance: -; j_gene: TRBJ2-1; CDR3aa: CSATGTSSSPYNEQFF
v_gene: TRBV12-3/TRBV12-4; abundance: -; j_gene: TRBJ2-3; CDR3aa: CASAYGVFGSDTQYF
v_gene: TRBV20-1; abundance: few; j_gene: TRBJ1-4; CDR3aa: CSASHGGEKLFF
v_gene: TRBV2; abundance: -; j_gene: TRBJ2-7; CDR3aa: CASSAGTSGIEEQYF
v_gene: TRBV6-2/TRBV6-3; abundance: -; j_gene: TRBJ2-3; CDR3aa: CASSSSDSTDTQYF
v_gene: TRBV4-1; abundance: few; j_gene: TRBJ2-7; CDR3aa: CASSQPGLQYEQYF
v_gene: TRBV7-9; abundance: -; j_gene: TRBJ1-2; CDR3aa: CASSPGSSPPLEGYTF
v_gene: TRBV10-3; abundance: many; j_gene: TRBJ2-2; CDR3aa: CAMLPSGSLYTGELFF
v_gene: TRBV21-1; abundance: -; j_gene: TRBJ2-7; CDR3aa: CASSKVEGLSYEQYF
v_gene: TRBV12-3/TRBV12-4; abundance: -; j_gene: TRBJ2-2; CDR3aa: CASSWRGTGELFF
v_gene: TRBV20-1; abundance: -; j_gene: TRBJ2-2; CDR3aa: CSAEGGTNTGELFF
v_gene: TRBV5-1; abundance: many; j_gene: TRBJ2-1; CDR3aa: CASSAGTEYNEQFF
v_gene: TRBV5-1; abundance: -; j_gene: TRBJ2-1; CDR3aa: CASSSFTSTSYNEQFF
v_gene: TRBV21-1; abundance: many; j_gene: TRBJ1-5; CDR3aa: CASSKAAGGPQHF
v_gene: TRBV12-3/TRBV12-4; abundance: many; j_gene: TRBJ2-7; CDR3aa: CASSFGGRADEQYF
v_gene: TRBV9; abundance: -; j_gene: TRBJ2-2; CDR3aa: CASSVGTANTGELFF
v_gene: TRBV12-3/TRBV12-4; abundance: many; j_gene: TRBJ2-1; CDR3aa: CASSLYAAYNEQFF
v_gene: TRBV4-2; abundance: few; j_gene: TRBJ2-2; CDR3aa: CASSQEAGAYTGELFF
v_gene: TRBV20-1; abundance: -; j_gene: TRBJ1-3; CDR3aa: CSAALGPGNTIYF
v_gene: TRBV5-6; abundance: many; j_gene: TRBJ2-3; CDR3aa: CASSGQPDTQYF
v_gene: TRBV5-1; abundance: once; j_gene: TRBJ1-1; CDR3aa: CASSTGRTYTEAFF
v_gene: TRBV25-1; abundance: -; j_gene: TRBJ2-6; CDR3aa: CASSELRGGANVLTF
v_gene: TRBV29-1; abundance: -; j_gene: TRBJ2-3; CDR3aa: CSVAIQGTTDTQYF
v_gene: TRBV11-1; abundance: -; j_gene: TRBJ2-2; CDR3aa: CASSLLSYRGEIVVTGELFF
v_gene: TRBV29-1; abundance: -; j_gene: TRBJ1-1; CDR3aa: CSVGRAVNTEAFF
v_gene: TRBV14; abundance: few; j_gene: TRBJ2-3; CDR3aa: CASSQELRGTDTQYF
v_gene: TRBV20-1; abundance: -; j_gene: TRBJ2-1; CDR3aa: CSASPNPGAWRNEQFF
v_gene: TRBV25-1; abundance: few; j_gene: TRBJ1-1; CDR3aa: CASSDLGSGEANTEAFF
v_gene: TRBV12-5; abundance: few; j_gene: TRBJ1-5; CDR3aa: CASGSRAGDHQPQHF
v_gene: TRBV10-3; abundance: -; j_gene: TRBJ2-1; CDR3aa: CAISVSSVAAHNEQFF
v_gene: TRBV20-1; abundance: -; j_gene: TRBJ1-1; CDR3aa: CSALRWEGVLTEAFF
v_gene: TRBV20-1; abundance: -; j_gene: TRBJ2-7; CDR3aa: CSASDDMTREQYF